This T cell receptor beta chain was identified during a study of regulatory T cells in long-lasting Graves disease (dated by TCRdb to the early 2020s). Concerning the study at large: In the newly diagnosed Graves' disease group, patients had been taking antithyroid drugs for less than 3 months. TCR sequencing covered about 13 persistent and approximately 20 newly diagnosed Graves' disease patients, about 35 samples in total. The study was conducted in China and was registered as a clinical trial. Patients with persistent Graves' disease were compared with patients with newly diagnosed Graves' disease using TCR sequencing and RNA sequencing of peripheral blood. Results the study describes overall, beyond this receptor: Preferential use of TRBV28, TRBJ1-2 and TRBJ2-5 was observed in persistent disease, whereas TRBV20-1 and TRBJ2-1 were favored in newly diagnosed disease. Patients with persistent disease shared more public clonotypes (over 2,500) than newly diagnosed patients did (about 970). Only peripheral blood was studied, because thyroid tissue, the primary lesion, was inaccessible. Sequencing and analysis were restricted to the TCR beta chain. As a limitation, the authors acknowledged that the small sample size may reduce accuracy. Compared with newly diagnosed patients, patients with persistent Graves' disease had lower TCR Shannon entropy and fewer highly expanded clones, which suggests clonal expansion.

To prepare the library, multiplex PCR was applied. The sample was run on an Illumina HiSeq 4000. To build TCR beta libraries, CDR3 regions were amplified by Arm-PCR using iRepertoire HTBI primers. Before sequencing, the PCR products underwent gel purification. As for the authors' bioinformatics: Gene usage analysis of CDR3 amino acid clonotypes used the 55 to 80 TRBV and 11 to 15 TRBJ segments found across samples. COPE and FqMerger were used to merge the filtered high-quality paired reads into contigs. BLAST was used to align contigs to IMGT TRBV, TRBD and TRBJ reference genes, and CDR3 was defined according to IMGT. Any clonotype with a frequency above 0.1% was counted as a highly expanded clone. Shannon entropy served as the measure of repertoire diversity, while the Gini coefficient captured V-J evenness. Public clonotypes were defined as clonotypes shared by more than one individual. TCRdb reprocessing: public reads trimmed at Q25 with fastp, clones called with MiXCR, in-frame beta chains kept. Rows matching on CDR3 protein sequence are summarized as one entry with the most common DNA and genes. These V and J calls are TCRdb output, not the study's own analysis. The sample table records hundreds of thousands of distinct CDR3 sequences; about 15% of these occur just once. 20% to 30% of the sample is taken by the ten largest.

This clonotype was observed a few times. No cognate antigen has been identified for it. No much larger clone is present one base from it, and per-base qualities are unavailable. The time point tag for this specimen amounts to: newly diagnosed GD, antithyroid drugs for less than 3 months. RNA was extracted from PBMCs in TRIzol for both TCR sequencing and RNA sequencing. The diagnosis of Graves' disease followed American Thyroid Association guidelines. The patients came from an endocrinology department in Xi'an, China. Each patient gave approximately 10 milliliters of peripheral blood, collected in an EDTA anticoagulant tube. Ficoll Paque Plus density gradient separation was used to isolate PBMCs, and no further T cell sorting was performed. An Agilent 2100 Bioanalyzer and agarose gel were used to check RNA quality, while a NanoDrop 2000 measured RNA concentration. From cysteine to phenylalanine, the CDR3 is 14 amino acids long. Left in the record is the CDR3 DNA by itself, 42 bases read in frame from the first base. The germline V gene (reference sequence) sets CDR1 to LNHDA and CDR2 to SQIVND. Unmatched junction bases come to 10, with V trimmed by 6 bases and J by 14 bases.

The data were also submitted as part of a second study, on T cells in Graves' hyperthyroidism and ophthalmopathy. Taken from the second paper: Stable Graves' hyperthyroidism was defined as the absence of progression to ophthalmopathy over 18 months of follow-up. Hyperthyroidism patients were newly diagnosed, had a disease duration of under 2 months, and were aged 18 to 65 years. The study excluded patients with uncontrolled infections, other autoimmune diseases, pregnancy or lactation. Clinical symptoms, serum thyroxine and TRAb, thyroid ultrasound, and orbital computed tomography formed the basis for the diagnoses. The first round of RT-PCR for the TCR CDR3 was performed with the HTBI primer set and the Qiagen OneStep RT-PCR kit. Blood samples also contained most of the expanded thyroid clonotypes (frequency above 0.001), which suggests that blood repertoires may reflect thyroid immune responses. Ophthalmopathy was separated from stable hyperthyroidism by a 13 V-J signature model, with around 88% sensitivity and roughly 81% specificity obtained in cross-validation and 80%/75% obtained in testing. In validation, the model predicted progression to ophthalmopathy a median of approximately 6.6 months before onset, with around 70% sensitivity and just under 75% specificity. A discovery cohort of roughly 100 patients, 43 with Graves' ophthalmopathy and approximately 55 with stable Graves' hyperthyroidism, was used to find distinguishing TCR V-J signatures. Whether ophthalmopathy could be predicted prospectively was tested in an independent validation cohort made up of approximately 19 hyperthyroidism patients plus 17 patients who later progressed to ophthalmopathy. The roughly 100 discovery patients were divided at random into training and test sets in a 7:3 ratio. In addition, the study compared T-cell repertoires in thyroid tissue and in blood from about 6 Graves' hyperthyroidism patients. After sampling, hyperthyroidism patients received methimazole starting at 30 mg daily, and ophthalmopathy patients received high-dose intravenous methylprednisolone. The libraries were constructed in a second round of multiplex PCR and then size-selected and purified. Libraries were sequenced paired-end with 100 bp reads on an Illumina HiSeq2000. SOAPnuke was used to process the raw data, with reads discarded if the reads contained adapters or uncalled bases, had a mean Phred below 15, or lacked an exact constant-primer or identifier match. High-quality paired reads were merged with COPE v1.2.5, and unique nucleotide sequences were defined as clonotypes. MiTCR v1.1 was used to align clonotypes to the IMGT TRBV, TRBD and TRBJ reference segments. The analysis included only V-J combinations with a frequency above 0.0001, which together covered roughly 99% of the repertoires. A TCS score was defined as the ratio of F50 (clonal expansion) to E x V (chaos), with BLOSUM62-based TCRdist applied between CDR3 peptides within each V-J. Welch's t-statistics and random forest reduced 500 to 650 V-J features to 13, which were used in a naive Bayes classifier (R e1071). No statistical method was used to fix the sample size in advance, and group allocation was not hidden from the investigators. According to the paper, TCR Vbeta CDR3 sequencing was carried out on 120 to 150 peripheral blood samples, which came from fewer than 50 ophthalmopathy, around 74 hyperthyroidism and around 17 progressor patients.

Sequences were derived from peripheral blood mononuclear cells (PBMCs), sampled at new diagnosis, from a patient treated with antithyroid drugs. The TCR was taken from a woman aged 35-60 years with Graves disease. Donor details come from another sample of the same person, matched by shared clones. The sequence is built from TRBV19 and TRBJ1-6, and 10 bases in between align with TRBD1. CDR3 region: CASSLPAGQGALHF. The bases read TGTGCCAGTAGCCTACCAGCCGGACAGGGGGCCCTCCACTTT.